The entry that follows covers one TCR beta chain sequence. Its matching antigen is unknown. This beta chain turned up in a library designed for alpha chains; as an off-target read, its abundance says little. Germline V gives CDR1 DFQATT, CDR2 SNEGSKA (reference sequence). V lost 0 bases, J lost 0 bases, and 14 bases lay in between. The CDR3 contains 16 residues. The data were obtained in a study of glioma-infiltrating T cells. Study-level results: Tissue-blood divergence was below expectation in non-neoplastic patients, above in gliomas. Very few CDR3 sequences were shared between tissue and blood.

Amplification of TCR alpha and beta CDR3 regions from RNA used iRepertoire nested multiplex PCR. MiXCR was run by TCRdb on the multiplex PCR reads, yielding one entry per CDR3 protein. The sample data list some 27 distinct CDR3 sequences. The chain recombines TRBV20-1 with TRBJ1-1; TRBD1 is a possible D gene (6 bases). Sequenced: glioma tissue, nonneoplastic brain tissue, or PBMCs (not recorded which). The sequence was obtained from a human donor with low-grade glioma or glioblastoma, undergoing nonglioma brain surgery, or in good health (not recorded which). As DNA, the CDR3 is TGCAGTGCTAGAGATTACCGGGGGCCGATGAACACTGAAGCTTTCTTT. Residues: CSARDYRGPMNTEAFF.